The following is a T cell receptor (beta chain) sequence with its context. The antigen is not known. This sample stems from a study of T cell repertoires in cytomegalovirus infection. Study at large: CMV infection and matching HLA type were both indicated by public TCR beta signatures.

MiXCR was run by TCRdb on the reads, yielding one entry per CDR3 protein. The sample contains some 38,000 distinct CDR3 sequences, approximately 52% of which appear only once. The sequence derives from a human donor in good health (CMV status not recorded). Some clones in this sample may be carry-over from other donors' samples. The source material was CD8+ T cells from cultured PBMCs, sampled from culture after CMV antigen stimulation.

CDR3 residues: CASSLEGGGLNQPQHF. The CDR3 bases are TGTGCCAGCAGCTTGGAAGGCGGGGGGCTTAATCAGCCCCAGCATTTT. This rearrangement joins TRBV5-6 to TRBJ1-5; tentatively, D is TRBD1 (6 bases). Looked up from germline, CDR1 is SGHDT and CDR2 is YYEEEE. Trimming removed 0 bases from V and 4 bases from J, with 14 bases in between. This CDR3 region has 16 residues.